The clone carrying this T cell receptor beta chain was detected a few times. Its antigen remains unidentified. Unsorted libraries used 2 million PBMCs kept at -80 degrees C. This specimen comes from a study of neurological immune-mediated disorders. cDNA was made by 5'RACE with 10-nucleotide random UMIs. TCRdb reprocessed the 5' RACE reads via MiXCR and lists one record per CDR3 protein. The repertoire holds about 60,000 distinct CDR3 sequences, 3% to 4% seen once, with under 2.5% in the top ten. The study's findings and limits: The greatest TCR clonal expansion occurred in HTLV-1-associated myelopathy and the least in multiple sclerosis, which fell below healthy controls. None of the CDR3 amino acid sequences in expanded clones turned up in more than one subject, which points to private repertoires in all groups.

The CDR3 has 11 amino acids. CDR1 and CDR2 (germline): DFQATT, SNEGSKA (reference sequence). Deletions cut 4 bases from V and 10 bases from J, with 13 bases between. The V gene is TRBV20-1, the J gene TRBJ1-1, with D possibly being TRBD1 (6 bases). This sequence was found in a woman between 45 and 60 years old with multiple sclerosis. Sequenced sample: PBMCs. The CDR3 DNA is TGCAGTGCTATACAGGGTGTTAGAGCTTTCTTT. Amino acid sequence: CSAIQGVRAFF.